This T cell receptor beta chain was captured in a study of OX40 agonist ivuxolimab in advanced cancers. About the research overall: Patients achieving partial responses numbered three: one hepatocellular carcinoma case and two cutaneous melanoma cases. The study's findings and limits: Expanded clones belonging to CD8+ T cells outnumbered, on average, those of CD4+.

The method was immunoSEQ multiplex PCR; TCRdb's version includes in-frame clones alone and lacks a portion of them. The sample has about 67,000 clones, about 84% seen once. In regard to this clone: Its specificity is unknown. The junction departs from germline at one end; a sequencing error may be responsible.

This CDR3 has 15 amino acids. Germline lookup yields CDR1 SEHNR and CDR2 FQNEAQ (reference sequence). The sequence was collected from an adult with an advanced solid tumor such as melanoma, head and neck, liver or kidney cancer. The rearrangement links TRBV7-9 to TRBJ2-3, with 7 positions matching TRBD2. The source was CD4+ or CD8+ T cells sorted from blood, collected in a trial of the OX40 agonist ivuxolimab. CDR3 DNA: TGTGCCAGCAGATTAGCGGGTGGGGGCACAGATACGCAGTATTTT. Its protein is CASRLAGGGTDTQYF.